The 8 T cell receptor beta chains in this list originate from one sample, sequenced in a study of T cell repertoires in cytomegalovirus infection. TCRdb reprocessed the reads via MiXCR and lists one record per CDR3 protein. The sample consists of 350,000 to 500,000 distinct CDR3 sequences, about 33% of them appearing once. The sequencing sample was made of PBMCs. The receptors were sampled from a human donor in good health (CMV status not recorded). Some clones in this sample may be carry-over from other donors' samples.

A note on this clonotype: The CDR3 end shows no conserved phenylalanine or tryptophan, and so a read error is likely. The genes are TRBV5-1 and TRBJ2-3, with 9 bases fitting TRBD2. Germline lookup yields CDR1 SGHRS and CDR2 YFSETQ. This CDR3 has 17 amino acids. CDR3 nucleotide sequence: TGCGCCAGCAGCTCGCGGACTAGCGAGAGGGGCACATATACGCAGTATTTG. Translating it yields CASSSRTSERGTYTQYL.

V and J are TRBV6-6 and TRBJ2-1; 9 bases agree with TRBD1. Germline trimming cut 7 bases from V and 0 bases from J; bases unmatched to any gene: 7. From germline, CDR1 is MNHNY and CDR2 SVGAGI (reference sequence). This CDR3 region has 16 residues. The CDR3: CASILGTGISYNEQFF. CDR3 nucleotides: TGTGCCAGCATTCTAGGGACAGGGATCTCCTACAATGAGCAGTTCTTC.

This clonotype has only a few counts. V and J are TRBV7-2 and TRBJ2-7, with unresolved D. This CDR3 spans 17 amino acids. Germline V gives CDR1 SGHTA, CDR2 FQGNSA. Trimming took 1 base from V and 4 from J, leaving 20 bases between them. The CDR3 nucleotides are TGTGCCAGCAGCTTAGGTATCAGGCGGAACACGAGGTACGAGCAGTACTTC. Protein sequence: CASSLGIRRNTRYEQYF.

The V gene is TRBV11-1, the J gene TRBJ2-2, with a weak D call TRBD2 (5 bases). Germline V gives CDR1 SGHAT, CDR2 FQDESV (reference sequence). V lost 5 bases to trimming and J lost 3 bases, with 25 bases between them. The CDR3 totals 19 residues. CDR3 bases: TGTGCCAGCAGCCGAGAGGGCTCTCCCGGGATACCCTACACCGGGGAGCTGTTTTTT. It codes for CASSREGSPGIPYTGELFF.

As to this clonotype: Lacking the conserved final phenylalanine or tryptophan, this CDR3 likely reflects a read error. J is TRBJ2-5 and V is TRBV6-1, with D possibly TRBD2 on 5 matching bases. Deletions cut 5 bases from V and 4 bases from J, with 17 bases between. The CDR3 sequence is 15 residues long. Germline V gene data show CDR1 as MNHNS and CDR2 as SASEGT. For the CDR3, the DNA is TGTGCCAGCAGTCCAGTAGCGACCGAGGGAGAGACCCAGTACGTC. Its translation: CASSPVATEGETQYV.

The rearrangement joins TRBV15 to TRBJ2-2, with D possibly being TRBD1 (5 bases). There are 13 residues in the CDR3. V was clipped by 8 bases and J by 6 bases, with 13 bases between them. From germline, CDR1 is LNHNV and CDR2 YYDKDF (reference sequence). The CDR3, as DNA: TGTGCCACCGGGGCCCTTGTGTCCGGGGAGCTGTTTTTT. This encodes CATGALVSGELFF.

This clonotype has ten or more counts. CDR3 in amino acids: CASSETADGANVLTF. Written as DNA, the CDR3 is TGTGCCAGCAGTGAAACTGCGGATGGGGCCAACGTCCTGACTTTC. The chain combines TRBV2 with TRBJ2-6, with D hard to call. This CDR3 contains 15 residues. The V gene lost 2 bases and the J gene lost 3 bases, with 8 bases spanning the gap. Looked up from germline, CDR1 is SNHLY and CDR2 is FYNNEI.

This clonotype was picked up many times. The genes are TRBV7-2 and TRBJ1-5, with TRBD1 matching over 10 bases. The germline V gene encodes CDR1 SGHTA and CDR2 FQGNSA. CDR3 size: 18 residues. V was pared by 5 bases and J by 5 bases, with 15 bases of the junction left unmatched. CDR3 nucleotide sequence: TGTGCCAGCAGCCCGCGGGGGACAGGGGCAATAATCGATCAGCCCCAGCATTTT. This codes for CASSPRGTGAIIDQPQHF.